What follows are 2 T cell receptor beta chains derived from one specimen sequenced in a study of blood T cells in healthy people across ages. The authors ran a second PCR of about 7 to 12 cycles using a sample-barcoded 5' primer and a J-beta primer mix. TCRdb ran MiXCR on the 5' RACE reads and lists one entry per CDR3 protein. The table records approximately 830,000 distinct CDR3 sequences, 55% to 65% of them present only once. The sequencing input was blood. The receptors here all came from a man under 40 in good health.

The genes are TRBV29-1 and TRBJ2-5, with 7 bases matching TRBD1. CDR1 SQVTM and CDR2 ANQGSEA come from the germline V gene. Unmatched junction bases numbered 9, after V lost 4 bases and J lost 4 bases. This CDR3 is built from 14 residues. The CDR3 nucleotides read TGCAGCGTTGCCTTTGGGACAGTACGAGAGACCCAGTACTTC. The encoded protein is CSVAFGTVRETQYF.

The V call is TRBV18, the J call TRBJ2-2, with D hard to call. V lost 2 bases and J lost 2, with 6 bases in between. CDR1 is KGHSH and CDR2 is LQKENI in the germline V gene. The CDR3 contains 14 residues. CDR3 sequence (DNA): TGTGCCAGCTCACCAGCAACCAACACCGGGGAGCTGTTTTTT. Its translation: CASSPATNTGELFF. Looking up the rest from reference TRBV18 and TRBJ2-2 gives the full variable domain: NAGVMQNPRHLVRRRGQEARLRCSPMKGHSHVYWYRQLPEEGLKFMVYLQKENIIDESGMPKERFSAEFPKEGPSILRIQQVVRGDSAAYFCASSPATNTGELFFGEGSRLTVL.